This T cell receptor (beta chain) was identified during a study of OX40 agonist ivuxolimab in advanced cancers. Looking at the study overall: People who had prior anti-PD-1, anti-PD-L1 or anti-CTLA-4 therapy could take part, and less than 50% had some.

Trimming cost V 2 bases and J 4 bases, with 17 bases left between them. This CDR3 is built from 16 residues. Looked up from germline, CDR1 is SNHLY and CDR2 is FYNNEI. Comment on this clone: What it binds is unknown.

The method was immunoSEQ multiplex PCR; TCRdb's version includes in-frame clones alone and lacks a portion of them. Counted here are over 85,000 clones, roughly 80% occurring once; the ten biggest clones make up roughly 1.6%. Study-wide results and limits: Certain nonresponders likewise exhibited a low normalized T-cell clonal expansion. The study found that CD8+ T cells averaged more expanded clones than CD4+.

The sequence derives from an adult with an advanced solid tumor such as melanoma, head and neck, liver or kidney cancer. This chain joins TRBV2 and TRBJ1-1; the D is unclear. The specimen was CD4+ or CD8+ T cells sorted from blood, collected in a trial of the OX40 agonist ivuxolimab. The CDR3 sequence: CASSESRVMLSTEAFF. In DNA form, the CDR3 reads TGTGCCAGCAGTGAATCAAGGGTCATGTTAAGCACTGAAGCTTTCTTT.